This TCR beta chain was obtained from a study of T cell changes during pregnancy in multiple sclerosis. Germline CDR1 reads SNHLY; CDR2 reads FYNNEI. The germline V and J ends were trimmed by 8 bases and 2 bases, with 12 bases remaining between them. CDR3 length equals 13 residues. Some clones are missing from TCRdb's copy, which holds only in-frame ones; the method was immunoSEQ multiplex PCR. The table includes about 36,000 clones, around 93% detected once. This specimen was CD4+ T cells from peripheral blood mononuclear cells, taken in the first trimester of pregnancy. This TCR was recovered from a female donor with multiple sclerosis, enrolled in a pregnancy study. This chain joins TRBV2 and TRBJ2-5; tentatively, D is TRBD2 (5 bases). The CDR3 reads CASSRGPQETQYF. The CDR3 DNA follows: TGTGCCAGCTCCCGAGGGCCTCAAGAGACCCAGTACTTC.